The 18 T cell receptor beta chains given below trace back to one sample, sequenced in a study of T-cell reconstitution after alpha-beta-depleted transplantation in children. For TCRbeta, the library was prepared with unique molecular identifiers. In TCRdb, the PCR reads were re-called with MiXCR into one record per CDR3 protein. This table holds around 700,000 distinct CDR3 sequences, under 15% found once. The sample consisted of PBMCs, taken before TCRalphabeta/CD19-depleted stem cell transplant. The source of these receptors is a girl aged 2 to 9 with congenital amegakaryocytic thrombocytopenia, due to receive a stem cell transplant.

The V and J genes are TRBV12-3 or TRBV12-4 and TRBJ2-7; 12 bases match TRBD2. The ends lost 5 bases at V and 6 bases at J; junction bases unmatched: 11. The CDR3 consists of 16 residues. CDR3 amino acids: CASSHPRLAGVVEQYF. DNA for the CDR3: TGTGCCAGCAGTCACCCCAGACTAGCGGGAGTTGTCGAGCAGTACTTC.

The V gene is TRBV20-1, the J gene TRBJ1-5, with D unclear. The CDR3 loop spans 13 amino acids. Trimming shortened V by 3 bases and J by 5 bases, and 11 bases separated the two germline ends. Germline CDR1 is DFQATT and CDR2 is SNEGSKA (reference sequence). CDR3 sequence reads: CSASTTDHQPQHF. CDR3 bases: TGCAGTGCTAGCACTACGGATCATCAGCCCCAGCATTTT.

This clonotype occurred a few times. The rearrangement joins TRBV29-1 to TRBJ1-1; the D gene is possibly TRBD1 (5 bases). Germline V gene lookup returns CDR1 SQVTM and CDR2 ANQGSEA. This CDR3 has 12 amino acids. V shed 4 bases and J shed 3 bases, with 9 bases lying between them. For the CDR3, the DNA is TGCAGCGTTGTGAGAGGGGACACTGAAGCTTTCTTT. Protein sequence: CSVVRGDTEAFF.

This clonotype was picked up a small number of times. The chain combines TRBV11-2 with TRBJ2-1, with D uncertain. Trimming shortened V by 0 bases and J by 10 bases, and 10 bases separated the two germline ends. CDR3 length: 13 residues. CDR1 and CDR2 (germline): SGHAT, FQNNGV. CDR3 protein: CASSLDRGREQFF. The CDR3 DNA follows: TGTGCCAGCAGCTTAGATCGTGGGCGGGAGCAGTTCTTC.

There are many counts of this clonotype. The V gene is TRBV12-3 or TRBV12-4, the J gene TRBJ1-1; D uncertain. This CDR3 is built from 13 residues. Trimming left V 6 bases short and J 4 bases short, with 12 bases between. The CDR3 is CASSPQPGTEAFF. DNA for the CDR3: TGTGCCAGCAGCCCACAGCCGGGCACTGAAGCTTTCTTT.

This clonotype was seen many times. The V and J genes are TRBV2 and TRBJ2-1; maybe TRBD2 (6 bases). Trimming removed 6 bases from V and 2 bases from J, with 11 bases in between. The CDR3 loop spans 14 amino acids. The germline V gene encodes CDR1 SNHLY and CDR2 FYNNEI. The CDR3: CASSRDSPYNEQFF. The CDR3 nucleotides read TGTGCCAGCAGCCGGGACTCCCCCTACAATGAGCAGTTCTTC.

This clonotype was seen ten or more times. The chain is built from TRBV30 and TRBJ2-3; tentatively, D is TRBD2 (6 bases). The CDR3 is made up of 12 amino acids. Germline V CDR1 and CDR2: GTSNPN, SVGIG (reference sequence). The V end was cut by 2 bases, the J end by 3 bases, with 6 bases between. The CDR3 sequence: CAWSSGTDTQYF. In nucleotides, the CDR3 is TGTGCCTGGAGTAGCGGGACAGATACGCAGTATTTT.

The table lists this clonotype with a few counts. This chain links TRBV7-2 with TRBJ2-3; the D gene is possibly TRBD2 (6 bases). There are 11 residues in the CDR3. Germline CDR1 and CDR2: SGHTA and FQGNSA. V was cut by 3 bases and J by 10 bases, with 8 bases left in between. Here the CDR3 reads CASSLGLPQYF. The CDR3 region has the DNA TGTGCCAGCAGCTTGGGACTTCCGCAGTATTTT.

Comment on this clonotype: This may stem from a read error, because a much larger clone lies one nucleotide away. The chain has TRBV20-1 and TRBJ2-4; tentatively, D is TRBD1 or TRBD2 (5 bases each). The CDR3 covers 14 residues. Germline V CDR1 and CDR2: DFQATT, SNEGSKA (reference sequence). The CDR3 spells CSARLGGGKNIPYF. The CDR3 DNA follows: TGCAGTGCTAGGTTGGGTGGGGGAAAAAACATTCCGTACTTC.

Ten or more counts support this clonotype. This rearrangement joins TRBV20-1 to TRBJ1-1, with a tentative D call TRBD1 (6 bases). The CDR3 extends over 14 amino acids. CDR1 and CDR2 from the germline V gene are DFQATT and SNEGSKA (reference sequence). Trimming removed 3 bases from V and 0 bases from J, with 11 bases in between. As DNA, the CDR3 is TGCAGTGCTAGCCGAGGGGGGGTGAACACTGAAGCTTTCTTT. Its protein is CSASRGGVNTEAFF.

This clonotype was detected many times. The genes are TRBV29-1 and TRBJ2-1; D unresolved. Germline-derived CDR1 and CDR2 are SQVTM and ANQGSEA. Trimming stripped 5 bases from V and 6 bases from J, with 17 bases between. The CDR3 has 14 residues. The DNA for the CDR3 is TGCAGCGTTTTTCCCCGTTTCCAAGCCAATGAGCAGTTCTTC. Translating it yields CSVFPRFQANEQFF.

This clonotype occurred many times. The rearrangement links TRBV15 to TRBJ2-1; D may be TRBD2 (6 bases). The CDR3 has 16 amino acids. The germline gives CDR1 LNHNV, CDR2 YYDKDF (reference sequence). The V and J ends lost 0 bases and 0 bases respectively, with 9 bases between them. The CDR3 sequence is CATSRDRESSYNEQFF. CDR3 DNA: TGTGCCACCAGCAGAGATCGGGAGAGCTCCTACAATGAGCAGTTCTTC.

This clonotype appeared many times. The rearrangement uses TRBV20-1 and TRBJ2-5; unclear D gene. The CDR3 has 14 residues. V dropped 4 bases and J dropped 2 bases, with 14 bases sitting between them. Germline V gene lookup returns CDR1 DFQATT and CDR2 SNEGSKA (reference sequence). The CDR3: CSAKPLSRQETQYF. The CDR3 DNA follows: TGCAGTGCTAAACCCCTTTCTAGACAAGAGACCCAGTACTTC.

This clonotype was seen ten or more times. The chain links TRBV20-1 to TRBJ1-2; a weak D match, TRBD1 (5 bases). Germline loops: CDR1 DFQATT, CDR2 SNEGSKA (reference sequence). Deletions cut 5 bases from V and 5 bases from J, with 27 bases between. The CDR3 consists of 17 residues. This CDR3 is CSAYRSPNGNSRYGYTF. The CDR3, as DNA: TGCAGTGCTTACAGGAGCCCTAACGGGAACAGTCGGTATGGCTACACCTTC.

The J gene is TRBJ1-5, the V gene TRBV5-1; D is possibly TRBD1 (5 bases). The CDR3 spans 14 residues. CDR1 is SGHRS, CDR2 YFSETQ, per germline. Trimming removed 0 bases from V and 7 bases from J, with 11 bases in between. DNA for the CDR3: TGCGCCAGCAGCTTGGGTTGGGGCGGGCAGCCCCAGCATTTT. It codes for CASSLGWGGQPQHF.

Ten or more counts support this clonotype. V and J are TRBV20-1 and TRBJ2-3; D is perhaps TRBD1 (8 bases). The V gene's germline CDR1 is DFQATT and CDR2 SNEGSKA (reference sequence). V shed 5 bases and J shed 2 bases, with 20 bases lying between them. This CDR3 is built from 16 residues. The CDR3 nucleotides are TGCAGTGCTCGCCCCAGCGGGACAGGAGTCACAGATACGCAGTATTTT. This codes for CSARPSGTGVTDTQYF.

This clonotype was found a few times. V and J are TRBV20-1 and TRBJ2-7, with D perhaps given as TRBD1 or TRBD2 (5 bases each). Trimming took off 1 base at V and 1 base at J, with 14 bases between the two ends. The CDR3 contains 15 residues. Germline-derived CDR1 and CDR2 are DFQATT and SNEGSKA (reference sequence). CDR3 coding DNA: TGCAGTGCTAGAGCGTTTTCCGAGGGGTCCTACGAGCAGTACTTC. It encodes CSARAFSEGSYEQYF.

The sample holds a few counts of this clonotype. The chain joins TRBV2 to TRBJ2-7, with 7 positions matching TRBD1. Looked up from germline, CDR1 is SNHLY and CDR2 is FYNNEI. V was clipped by 2 bases and J by 2 bases; unmatched bases: 6. This CDR3 has 15 amino acids. CDR3 in amino acids: CASSEPGTEPYEQYF. The CDR3 DNA reads TGTGCCAGCAGTGAACCCGGGACAGAGCCCTACGAGCAGTACTTC. The full variable domain, completed using reference TRBV2 and TRBJ2-7, is EPEVTQTPSHQVTQMGQEVILRCVPISNHLYFYWYRQILGQKVEFLVSFYNNEISEKSEIFDDQFSVERPDGSNFTLKIRSTKLEDSAMYFCASSEPGTEPYEQYFGPGTRLTVT.